Each of the 7 T cell receptor beta chains below was sequenced from the same sample in a study of PD-1 blockade in classical Hodgkin lymphoma. Documented time point: cycle 4 day 1 (C4D1), after 5 to 7 weeks of nivolumab. All the patients suffered relapse after autologous stem cell transplantation, and brentuximab vedotin exposure differed. Clones were read by immunoSEQ multiplex PCR, and TCRdb kept only the in-frame ones, dropping some. The sample has around 30,000 clones; about four fifths are singletons. The source material was peripheral blood mononuclear cells (PBMCs), sampled before the fourth cycle of nivolumab. All receptors come from a human donor with classical Hodgkin lymphoma.

This clone showed up just a few times. V is TRBV6-5 and J is TRBJ2-7; 8 nucleotides agree with TRBD2. After removal of 10 bases from V and 3 bases from J, the junction contained 5 bases not matched to a gene. Germline CDR1 and CDR2: MNHEY and SVGAGI. This CDR3 spans 12 amino acids. Here the CDR3 reads CATRAGDYEQYF. In nucleotides, the CDR3 is TGTGCCACCAGAGCGGGAGACTACGAGCAGTACTTC.

This clone was counted only a few times. The chain carries TRBV7-6 and TRBJ2-1; D is unresolved. The ends were cut back, 4 bases at V and 7 bases at J, with 8 bases in the middle. This CDR3 contains 12 residues. Germline V gene lookup returns CDR1 SGHVS and CDR2 FNYEAQ. The CDR3 DNA reads as TGTGCCAGCAGCTCGACTGGGAATGAGCAGTTCTTC. This translates into CASSSTGNEQFF.

This clone came up a few times. This rearrangement joins TRBV28 to TRBJ1-2, with D unclear. This CDR3 is built from 13 residues. V shed 8 bases and J shed 1 base, with 11 bases lying between them. The germline gives CDR1 MDHEN, CDR2 SYDVKM. The CDR3 sequence is CASGLDHNYGYTF. The DNA for the CDR3 is TGTGCCAGCGGGTTAGACCATAACTATGGCTACACCTTC.

J is TRBJ1-2 and V is TRBV7-2, with D uncertain. V lost 5 bases and J lost 4, with 11 bases in between. CDR1 is SGHTA and CDR2 is FQGNSA in the germline V gene. CDR3 size: 13 residues. The CDR3 region is CASSREGGYGYTF. CDR3 DNA sequence: TGTGCCAGCAGCCGGGAGGGTGGCTATGGCTACACCTTC.

The J gene is TRBJ2-2, the V gene TRBV14, with D perhaps matching TRBD1 (5 bases). The CDR3 is 13 amino acids. V was trimmed by 1 base and J by 7 bases, leaving 7 bases between them. Germline V gives CDR1 SGHDN, CDR2 FVKESK. CDR3 sequence reads: CASSQVQGGELFF. The CDR3 DNA is TGTGCCAGCAGCCAAGTTCAGGGCGGGGAGCTGTTTTTT.

The chain is built from TRBV5-4 and TRBJ1-1, with 7 bases matching TRBD1. The J segment lost 6 bases and the V segment lost 3 bases, leaving 2 bases of the junction unmatched. Germline V gene data show CDR1 as SGHNT and CDR2 as YYREEE (reference sequence). The CDR3 extends over 12 amino acids. This chain's CDR3 is CASSSTGSEAFF. Here the CDR3 DNA reads TGTGCCAGCAGCTCGACAGGGTCTGAAGCTTTCTTT.

The chain couples TRBV5-8 to TRBJ1-3, with unresolved D. Trimming pared 1 base from V and 0 bases from J, leaving 8 bases between. The germline gives CDR1 SGHTS, CDR2 YDEGEE. The CDR3 has 15 amino acids. CDR3 nucleotide sequence: TGTGCCAGCAGCTTGCAAGGACTCTCTGGAAACACCATATATTTT. Translation gives CASSLQGLSGNTIYF.